The 26 T cell receptor beta chains below were found in one sample sequenced in a study of technical replicates of blood from several donors. Assay used: immunoSEQ multiplex PCR; TCRdb lists only in-frame clones, some missing. The sample consists of 60,000 to 95,000 clones, 91% of them appearing once. Source material: T cells isolated from PBMCs. The receptors originated from a human donor in good health. Some clones in this sample may be carry-over from other donors' samples.

The chain has TRBV6-5 and TRBJ1-6; maybe TRBD1 (6 bases). The V end was cut by 5 bases, the J end by 7 bases, with 12 bases between. Per the germline V gene, CDR1 is MNHEY and CDR2 is SVGAGI. The CDR3 totals 14 residues. The CDR3 DNA reads as TGTGCCAGCAGTCGGGGGGCGAGAAATTCACCCCTCCACTTT. It specifies CASSRGARNSPLHF.

This clone was observed a single time. The V gene is TRBV7-2, the J gene TRBJ2-5; D is undetermined. Looked up from germline, CDR1 is SGHTA and CDR2 is FQGNSA. The CDR3 extends over 13 amino acids. V was pared by 3 bases and J by 2 bases, with 7 bases between. The CDR3 reads CASSFSGQETQYF. The CDR3 nucleotides read TGTGCCAGCAGCTTTTCAGGTCAAGAGACCCAGTACTTC.

The chain employs TRBV10-2 and TRBJ2-6; the D is unclear. Trimming removed 0 bases from V and 2 bases from J, with 5 bases in between. This CDR3 has 15 amino acids. The germline gives CDR1 WSHSY, CDR2 SAAADI. In DNA, the CDR3 is TGCGCCAGCAGTGAGTCCTTTGCTGGGGCCAACGTCCTGACTTTC. Its protein is CASSESFAGANVLTF.

The CDR3 spells CASSPLAGLAGETQYF. CDR3 sequence (DNA): TGTGCCAGCTCACCACTAGCGGGACTAGCGGGGGAGACCCAGTACTTC. The chain combines TRBV18 with TRBJ2-5, with TRBD2 matching 13 bases. J lost 5 bases, V lost 1 base, and 4 bases had no gene match. Looked up from germline, CDR1 is KGHSH and CDR2 is LQKENI. The CDR3 has 16 residues.

The chain has TRBV30 and TRBJ2-5; TRBD2 agrees at 15 bases. The CDR3 is 13 residues long. Germline CDR1 is GTSNPN and CDR2 is SVGIG (reference sequence). V lost 5 bases to trimming and J lost 5 bases; unmatched junction nucleotides: 0. This CDR3 reads CAWGLAGGETQYF. As DNA, the CDR3 is TGTGCCTGGGGACTAGCGGGGGGGGAGACCCAGTACTTC.

The rearrangement uses TRBV30 and TRBJ1-2; no clear D. The germline V gene has CDR1 GTSNPN and CDR2 SVGIG (reference sequence). V was pared by 5 bases and J by 0 bases, with 4 bases between. The CDR3 runs 11 residues. CDR3 nucleotides: TGTGCCTGGGGAGCTAACTATGGCTACACCTTC. The encoded protein is CAWGANYGYTF. Drawing the rest from reference TRBV30 and TRBJ1-2, the complete variable domain is SQTIHQWPATLVQPVGSPLSLECTVEGTSNPNLYWYRQAAGRGLQLLFYSVGIGQISSEVPQNLSASRPQDRQFILSSKKLLLSDSGFYLCAWGANYGYTFGSGTRLTVV.

The rearrangement links TRBV9 to TRBJ2-4; 8 bases map to TRBD1. The CDR3 runs to 17 residues. Germline V gene lookup returns CDR1 SGDLS and CDR2 YYNGEE. The V gene end was trimmed by 3 bases and the J gene end by 0 bases; junction bases not matched to a gene: 8. CDR3 bases: TGTGCCAGCAGCGCCGGGACAGGTGTCGCAGCCAAAAACATTCAGTACTTC. Protein product: CASSAGTGVAAKNIQYF.

The chain recombines TRBV28 with TRBJ2-4; no firm D call. Germline V gene lookup returns CDR1 MDHEN and CDR2 SYDVKM. V lost 4 bases and J 8 bases, leaving 18 bases between the germline ends. The CDR3 covers 15 residues. In DNA form, the CDR3 reads TGTGCCAGCAGTTCCCCAGGCTCCCTTGGCCACATTCAGTACTTC. Translating it yields CASSSPGSLGHIQYF. The entire variable domain, with the rest obtained from reference TRBV28 and TRBJ2-4, is as follows: DVKVTQSSRYLVKRTGEKVFLECVQDMDHENMFWYRQDPGLGLRLIYFSYDVKMKEKGDIPEGYSVSREKKERFSLILESASTNQTSMYLCASSSPGSLGHIQYFGAGTRLSVL.

In the case of this clone: One end of the junction varies from germline; a read error may be responsible. CDR3 bases: TGTGCCTGGAGGAAAGGGGACAGGGACTACGATGAGCAGTTCTTC. Amino acids: CAWRKGDRDYDEQFF. This chain uses TRBV30 with TRBJ2-1, with TRBD1 matching 9 bases. This CDR3 comprises 15 residues. Per the germline V gene, CDR1 is GTSNPN and CDR2 is SVGIG (reference sequence).

CDR3 coding DNA: TGTGCCAGCAGTTCTCATGAATACCCCAGATTATTACAAGAGACCCAGTACTTC. It translates to CASSSHEYPRLLQETQYF. This chain uses TRBV11-2 with TRBJ2-5, with D unresolved. Germline V gene lookup returns CDR1 SGHAT and CDR2 FQNNGV. The CDR3 is 18 residues long. V was cut by 6 bases and J by 2 bases, with 25 bases left in between.

V and J are TRBV2 and TRBJ1-2; unclear D gene. The V gene's germline CDR1 is SNHLY and CDR2 FYNNEI. V was pared by 6 bases and J by 4 bases, with 15 bases between. The CDR3 spans 14 residues. The CDR3 spells CASRSAEAGYGYTF. For the CDR3, the DNA is TGTGCCAGCAGATCGGCAGAGGCCGGCTATGGCTACACCTTC.

This clone was recorded only once. The chain uses TRBV29-1 and TRBJ2-1; TRBD2 aligns across 10 bases. Germline V lookup: CDR1 SQVTM, CDR2 ANQGSEA. The J segment lost 0 bases and the V segment lost 7 bases, leaving 9 bases of the junction unmatched. This CDR3 comprises 16 residues. In DNA form, the CDR3 reads TGCAGCGCCACCCCACTAGCGGGGAGCTCCTACAATGAGCAGTTCTTC. As protein: CSATPLAGSSYNEQFF.

The table lists this clone with a few counts. The genes are TRBV6-5 and TRBJ1-1, with D hard to call. V lost 7 bases to trimming and J lost 11 bases, with 14 bases between them. Germline V gene lookup returns CDR1 MNHEY and CDR2 SVGAGI. The CDR3 has 11 amino acids. This CDR3 is CASKDSAVAFF. The CDR3 DNA is TGTGCCAGCAAAGATTCCGCAGTGGCTTTCTTT.

V and J are TRBV4-1 and TRBJ2-1, with 9 bases aligning to TRBD1. Germline V gives CDR1 MGHRA, CDR2 YSYEKL. Trimming took 4 bases from V and 8 from J; bases not matched to a gene: 9. The CDR3 length is 15 residues. In DNA form, the CDR3 reads TGCGCCAGCAGCCCACCGGGACAGGGTGCCCATGAGCAGTTCTTC. Its protein is CASSPPGQGAHEQFF.

The V and J genes are TRBV11-2 and TRBJ2-5; the match to TRBD2 covers 7 bases. The CDR3 has 16 residues. The V and J ends lost 6 bases and 1 base, in that order; junction bases with no gene match: 11. Germline CDR1 reads SGHAT; CDR2 reads FQNNGV. The CDR3 region has the DNA TGTGCCAGCAGTCCGGGTAGGCGGGGGATCCAAGAGACCCAGTACTTC. It specifies CASSPGRRGIQETQYF.

This clone was recorded only once. V usage is TRBV11-2 and J usage is TRBJ1-2; D perhaps matches TRBD1 (5 bases). V lost 5 bases, J lost 3 bases, and 19 bases lay in between. Germline CDR1 reads SGHAT; CDR2 reads FQNNGV. The CDR3 is 16 residues long. The CDR3 DNA reads TGTGCCAGCAGCCCCGGGGACGCCGGGAGGCACTATGGCTACACCTTC. Its translation: CASSPGDAGRHYGYTF.

The V and J genes are TRBV28 and TRBJ2-7, with D possibly matching TRBD1 (6 bases). The CDR3 is 15 residues long. V was trimmed by 3 bases and J by 0 bases, leaving 12 bases between them. Germline assignment: CDR1 MDHEN and CDR2 SYDVKM. This CDR3 is CASSFQGLASYEQYF. CDR3 coding DNA: TGTGCCAGCAGTTTCCAGGGGCTCGCCTCCTACGAGCAGTACTTC.

V usage is TRBV6-5 and J usage is TRBJ1-2; TRBD1 might be the D (5 bases). V lost 4 bases, J lost 7 bases, and 19 bases lay in between. CDR1 is MNHEY and CDR2 is SVGAGI in the germline V gene. The CDR3 is made up of 15 amino acids. CDR3 nucleotide sequence: TGTGCCAGCAGTTCCAGGGTCGGTGATGTGGGTGGCTACACCTTC. Translation: CASSSRVGDVGGYTF.

The rearrangement joins TRBV4-1 to TRBJ2-3; TRBD1 aligns across 9 bases. The CDR3 runs to 14 residues. V lost 4 bases to trimming and J lost 6 bases; unmatched junction nucleotides: 5. The V gene's germline CDR1 is MGHRA and CDR2 YSYEKL. The CDR3 spells CASSRGTGRDTQYF. Here the CDR3 DNA reads TGCGCCAGCAGCCGGGGGACAGGGAGGGATACGCAGTATTTT.

This chain connects TRBV4-1 to TRBJ1-2; TRBD1 aligns across 8 bases. The germline CDR1 and CDR2 sequences are MGHRA and YSYEKL. The CDR3 consists of 14 residues. V shed 4 bases, J shed 2 bases, and the junction held 3 bases outside the gene matches. DNA for the CDR3: TGCGCCAGCAGCCCGACAGGGGTAAACTATGGCTACACCTTC. Translation: CASSPTGVNYGYTF.

This clone was detected only once. J is TRBJ2-1 and V is TRBV4-1, with TRBD1 matching over 7 bases. V dropped 3 bases and J dropped 8; count of bases not matched to a gene: 7. The germline CDR1 and CDR2 sequences are MGHRA and YSYEKL. The CDR3 is made up of 14 amino acids. CDR3 amino acids: CASSHPGQFDEQFF. The CDR3, as DNA: TGCGCCAGCAGCCACCCGGGACAGTTCGATGAGCAGTTCTTC.

This chain connects TRBV7-6 to TRBJ1-3; D is ambiguous. The CDR3 runs to 15 residues. Germline CDR1 and CDR2: SGHVS and FNYEAQ. V lost 5 bases, J lost 0 bases, and 11 bases lay in between. The CDR3 loop reads CASSPDRSSGNTIYF. The CDR3 DNA reads TGTGCCAGCAGCCCCGATCGGAGCTCTGGAAACACCATATATTTT.

The chain carries TRBV11-3 and TRBJ2-1; perhaps TRBD1 as D (6 bases). Germline CDR1 and CDR2: SGHNT and YENEEA. The CDR3 extends over 12 amino acids. The germline V and J ends were trimmed by 5 bases and 4 bases, with 6 bases remaining between them. Here the CDR3 reads CASSQGYNEQFF. DNA of the CDR3: TGTGCCAGCAGCCAGGGGTACAATGAGCAGTTCTTC.

The rearrangement uses TRBV9 and TRBJ1-2; TRBD1 might be the D (5 bases). Germline V gene data show CDR1 as SGDLS and CDR2 as YYNGEE. Trimming stripped 3 bases from V and 2 bases from J, with 20 bases between. This CDR3 has 17 amino acids. CDR3 nucleotide sequence: TGTGCCAGCAGCGGTGCGGTCCGAAGGGGTAAGAACTATGGCTACACCTTC. Translation gives CASSGAVRRGKNYGYTF.

J is TRBJ2-1 and V is TRBV4-1, with D tentatively TRBD2 (6 bases). V was shortened by 0 bases and J by 0 bases, with 12 bases between the two germline ends. Germline V gene sequence: CDR1 MGHRA, CDR2 YSYEKL. The CDR3 runs to 17 residues. The DNA for the CDR3 is TGCGCCAGCAGCCAAGACCCACGGGGGAGCTCCTACAATGAGCAGTTCTTC. It yields the protein CASSQDPRGSSYNEQFF.

This clone was seen a single time. The CDR3 sequence: CASKGGVNTEAFF. The CDR3 DNA reads as TGTGCCAGCAAAGGGGGCGTCAACACTGAAGCTTTCTTT. This rearrangement joins TRBV7-9 to TRBJ1-1, with 7 bases matching TRBD1. Germline trimming cut 7 bases from V and 2 bases from J; bases unmatched to any gene: 4. Germline values: CDR1 SEHNR, CDR2 FQNEAQ (reference sequence). CDR3 length: 13 residues.